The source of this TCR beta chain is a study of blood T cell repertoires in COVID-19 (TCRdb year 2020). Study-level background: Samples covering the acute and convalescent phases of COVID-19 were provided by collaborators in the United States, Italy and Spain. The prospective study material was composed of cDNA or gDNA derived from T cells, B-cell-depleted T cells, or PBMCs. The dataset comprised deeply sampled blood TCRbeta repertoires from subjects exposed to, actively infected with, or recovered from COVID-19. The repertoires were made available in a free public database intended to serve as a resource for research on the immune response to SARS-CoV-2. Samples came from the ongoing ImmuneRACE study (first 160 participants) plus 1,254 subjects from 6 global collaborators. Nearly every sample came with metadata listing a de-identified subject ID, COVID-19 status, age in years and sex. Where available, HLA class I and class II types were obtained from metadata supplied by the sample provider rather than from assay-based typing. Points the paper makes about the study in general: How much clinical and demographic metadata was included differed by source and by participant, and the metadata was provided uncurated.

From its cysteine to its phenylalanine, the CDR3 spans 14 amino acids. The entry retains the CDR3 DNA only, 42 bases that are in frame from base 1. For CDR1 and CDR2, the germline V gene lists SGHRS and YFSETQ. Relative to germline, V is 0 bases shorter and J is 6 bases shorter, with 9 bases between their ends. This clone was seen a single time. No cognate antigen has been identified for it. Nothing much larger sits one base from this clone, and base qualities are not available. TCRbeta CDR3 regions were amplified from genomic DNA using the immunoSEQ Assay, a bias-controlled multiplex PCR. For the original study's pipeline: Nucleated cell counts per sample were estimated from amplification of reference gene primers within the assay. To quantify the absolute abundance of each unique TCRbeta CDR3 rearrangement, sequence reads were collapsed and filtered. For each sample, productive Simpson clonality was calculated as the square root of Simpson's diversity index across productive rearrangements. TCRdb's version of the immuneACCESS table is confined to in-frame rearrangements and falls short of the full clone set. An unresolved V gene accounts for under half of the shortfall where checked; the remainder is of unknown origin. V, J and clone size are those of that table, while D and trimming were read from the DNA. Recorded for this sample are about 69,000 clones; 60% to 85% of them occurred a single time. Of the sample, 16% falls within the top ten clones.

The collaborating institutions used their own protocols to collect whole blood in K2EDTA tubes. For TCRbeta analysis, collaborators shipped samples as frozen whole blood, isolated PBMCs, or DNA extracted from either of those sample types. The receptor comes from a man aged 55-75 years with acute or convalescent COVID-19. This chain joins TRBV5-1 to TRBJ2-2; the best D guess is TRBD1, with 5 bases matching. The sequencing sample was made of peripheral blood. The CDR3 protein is CASSLVGAPGELFF. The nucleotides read TGCGCCAGCAGCTTGGTTGGGGCCCCCGGGGAGCTGTTTTTT.